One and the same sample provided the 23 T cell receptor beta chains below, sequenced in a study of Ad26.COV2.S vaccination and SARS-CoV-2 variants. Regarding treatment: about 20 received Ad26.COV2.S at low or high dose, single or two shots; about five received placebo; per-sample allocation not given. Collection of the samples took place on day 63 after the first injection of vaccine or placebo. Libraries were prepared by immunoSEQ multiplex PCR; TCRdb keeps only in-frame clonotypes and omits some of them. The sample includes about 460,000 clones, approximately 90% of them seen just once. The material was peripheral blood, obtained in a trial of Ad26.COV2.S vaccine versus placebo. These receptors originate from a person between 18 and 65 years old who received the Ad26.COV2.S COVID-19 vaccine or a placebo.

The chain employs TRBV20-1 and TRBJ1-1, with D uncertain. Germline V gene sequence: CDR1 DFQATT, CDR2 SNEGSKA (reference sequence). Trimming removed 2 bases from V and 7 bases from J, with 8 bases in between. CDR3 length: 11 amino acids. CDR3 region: CSARYRNEAFF. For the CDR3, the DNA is TGCAGTGCTAGATACCGAAATGAAGCTTTCTTT.

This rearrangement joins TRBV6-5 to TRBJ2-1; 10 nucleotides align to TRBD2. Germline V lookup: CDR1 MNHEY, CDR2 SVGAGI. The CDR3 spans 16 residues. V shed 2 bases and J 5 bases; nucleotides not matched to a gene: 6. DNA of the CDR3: TGTGCCAGCAGTTACCGAGCGGGAGGGGCTAACAATGAGCAGTTCTTC. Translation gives CASSYRAGGANNEQFF.

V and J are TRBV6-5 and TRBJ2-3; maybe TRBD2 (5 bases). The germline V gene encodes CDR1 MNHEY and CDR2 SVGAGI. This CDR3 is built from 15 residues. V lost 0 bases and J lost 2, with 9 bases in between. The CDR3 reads CASSYSGLLTDTQYF. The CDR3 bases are TGTGCCAGCAGTTACTCTGGACTGCTCACAGATACGCAGTATTTT.

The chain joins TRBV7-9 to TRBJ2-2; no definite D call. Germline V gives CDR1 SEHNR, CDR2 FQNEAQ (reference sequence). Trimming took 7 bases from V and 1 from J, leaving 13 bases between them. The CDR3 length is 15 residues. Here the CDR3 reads CASTESPENTGELFF. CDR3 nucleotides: TGTGCCAGCACCGAAAGCCCTGAGAACACCGGGGAGCTGTTTTTT. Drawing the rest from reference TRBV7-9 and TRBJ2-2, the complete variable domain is DTGVSQNPRHKITKRGQNVTFRCDPISEHNRLYWYRQTLGQGPEFLTYFQNEAQLEKSRLLSDRFSAERPKGSFSTLEIQRTEQGDSAMYLCASTESPENTGELFFGEGSRLTVL.

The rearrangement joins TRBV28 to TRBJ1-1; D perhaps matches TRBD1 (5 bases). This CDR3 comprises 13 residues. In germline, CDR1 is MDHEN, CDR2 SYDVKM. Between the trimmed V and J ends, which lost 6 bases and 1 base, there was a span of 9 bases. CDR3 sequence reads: CASSTGPNTEAFF. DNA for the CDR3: TGTGCCAGCAGCACAGGTCCGAACACTGAAGCTTTCTTT.

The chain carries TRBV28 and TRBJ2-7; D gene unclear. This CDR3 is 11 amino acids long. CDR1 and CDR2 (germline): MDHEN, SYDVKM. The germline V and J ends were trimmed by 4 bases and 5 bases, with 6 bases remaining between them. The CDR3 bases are TGTGCCAGCAGTTCGTACCACGAGCAGTACTTC. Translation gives CASSSYHEQYF.

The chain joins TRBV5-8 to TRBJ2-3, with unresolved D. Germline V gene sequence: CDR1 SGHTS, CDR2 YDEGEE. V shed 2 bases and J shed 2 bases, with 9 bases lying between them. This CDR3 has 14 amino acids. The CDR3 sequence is CASSFGQATDTQYF. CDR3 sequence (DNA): TGTGCCAGCAGCTTTGGCCAAGCCACAGATACGCAGTATTTT.

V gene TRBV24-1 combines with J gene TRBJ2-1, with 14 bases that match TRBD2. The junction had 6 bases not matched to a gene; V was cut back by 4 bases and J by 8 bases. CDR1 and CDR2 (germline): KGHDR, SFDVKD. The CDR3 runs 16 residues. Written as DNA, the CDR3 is TGTGCCACCAGTGAAACCGGGACTAGCGGGAGCCATGAGCAGTTCTTC. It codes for CATSETGTSGSHEQFF.

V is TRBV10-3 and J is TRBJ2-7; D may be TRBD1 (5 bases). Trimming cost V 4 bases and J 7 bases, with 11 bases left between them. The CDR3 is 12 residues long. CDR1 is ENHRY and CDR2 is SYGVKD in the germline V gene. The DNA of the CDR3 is TGTGCCATCAGTGGTTGGGGCGGTGAGCAGTACTTC. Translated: CAISGWGGEQYF.

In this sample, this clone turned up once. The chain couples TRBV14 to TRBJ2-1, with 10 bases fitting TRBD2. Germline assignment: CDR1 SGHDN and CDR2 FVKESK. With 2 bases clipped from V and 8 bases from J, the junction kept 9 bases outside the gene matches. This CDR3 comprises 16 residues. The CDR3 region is CASSQRGAAGGYEQFF. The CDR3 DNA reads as TGTGCCAGCAGCCAAAGAGGAGCAGCGGGGGGGTATGAGCAGTTCTTC.

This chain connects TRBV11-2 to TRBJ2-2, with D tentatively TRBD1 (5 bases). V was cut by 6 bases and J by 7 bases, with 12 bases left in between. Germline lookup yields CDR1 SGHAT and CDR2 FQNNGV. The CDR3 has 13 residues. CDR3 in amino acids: CASRPQGNGELFF. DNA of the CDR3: TGTGCCAGCAGACCCCAGGGTAACGGGGAGCTGTTTTTT.

The CDR3 coding sequence is TGTGCCAGCAGCTTAGGGGACGGCCCCTATGGCTACACCTTC. This codes for CASSLGDGPYGYTF. This chain links TRBV11-2 with TRBJ1-2; possibly TRBD1 for D (5 bases). Germline CDR1 and CDR2: SGHAT and FQNNGV. CDR3 size: 14 residues. With 1 base removed from V and 4 bases from J, the gap between germline ends came to 10 bases.

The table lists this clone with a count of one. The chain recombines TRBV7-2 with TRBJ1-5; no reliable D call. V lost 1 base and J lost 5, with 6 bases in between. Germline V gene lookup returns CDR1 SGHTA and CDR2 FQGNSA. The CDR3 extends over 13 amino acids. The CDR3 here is CASSLVRDQPQHF. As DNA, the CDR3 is TGTGCCAGCAGCTTAGTGAGGGATCAGCCCCAGCATTTT.

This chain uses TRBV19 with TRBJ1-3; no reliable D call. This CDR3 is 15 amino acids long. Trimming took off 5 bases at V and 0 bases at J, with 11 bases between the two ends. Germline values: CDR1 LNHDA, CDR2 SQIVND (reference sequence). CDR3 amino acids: CASSLMWSSGNTIYF. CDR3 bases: TGTGCCAGTAGTTTGATGTGGAGCTCTGGAAACACCATATATTTT.

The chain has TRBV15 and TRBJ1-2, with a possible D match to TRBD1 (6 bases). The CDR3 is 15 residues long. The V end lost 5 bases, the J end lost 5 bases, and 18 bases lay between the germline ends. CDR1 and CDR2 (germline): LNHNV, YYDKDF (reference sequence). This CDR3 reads CATSPIGGQSYGYTF. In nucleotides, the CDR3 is TGTGCCACCAGCCCTATAGGGGGGCAGAGTTATGGCTACACCTTC.

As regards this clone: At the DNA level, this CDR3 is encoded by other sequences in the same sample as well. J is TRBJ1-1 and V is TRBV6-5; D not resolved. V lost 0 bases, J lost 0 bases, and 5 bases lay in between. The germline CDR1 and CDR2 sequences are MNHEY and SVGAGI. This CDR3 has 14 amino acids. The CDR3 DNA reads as TGTGCCAGCAGTTACTCAAGGTTGAACACTGAAGCTTTCTTT. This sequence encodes CASSYSRLNTEAFF.

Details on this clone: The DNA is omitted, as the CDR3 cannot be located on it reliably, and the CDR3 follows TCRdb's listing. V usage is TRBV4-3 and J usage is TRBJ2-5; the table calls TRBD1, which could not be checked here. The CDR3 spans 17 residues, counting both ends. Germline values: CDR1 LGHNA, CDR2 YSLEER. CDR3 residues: CASSQEVRARGLETQYF.

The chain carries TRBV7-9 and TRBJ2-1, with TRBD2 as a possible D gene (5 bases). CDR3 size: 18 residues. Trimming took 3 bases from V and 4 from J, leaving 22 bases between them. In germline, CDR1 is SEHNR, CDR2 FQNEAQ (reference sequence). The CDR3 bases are TGTGCCAGCAGCTTTAATTATGGGGTTGGTTCGGGGTACAATGAGCAGTTCTTC. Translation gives CASSFNYGVGSGYNEQFF.

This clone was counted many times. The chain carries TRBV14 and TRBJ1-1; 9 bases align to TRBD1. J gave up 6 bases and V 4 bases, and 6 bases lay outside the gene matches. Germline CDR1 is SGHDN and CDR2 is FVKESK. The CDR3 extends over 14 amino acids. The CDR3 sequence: CASSRDRVRAEAFF. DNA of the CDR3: TGTGCCAGCAGCCGGGACAGGGTAAGGGCTGAAGCTTTCTTT.

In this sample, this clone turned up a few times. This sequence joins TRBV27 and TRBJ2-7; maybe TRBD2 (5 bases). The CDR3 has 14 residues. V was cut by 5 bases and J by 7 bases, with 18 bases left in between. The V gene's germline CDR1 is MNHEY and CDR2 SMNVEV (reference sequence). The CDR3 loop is CASSKLLDSMEQYF. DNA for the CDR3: TGTGCCAGCAGTAAGTTATTGGACTCCATGGAGCAGTACTTC.

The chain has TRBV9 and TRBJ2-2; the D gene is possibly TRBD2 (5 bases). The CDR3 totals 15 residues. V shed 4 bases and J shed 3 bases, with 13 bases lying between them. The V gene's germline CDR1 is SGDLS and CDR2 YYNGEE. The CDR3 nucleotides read TGTGCCAGCAGCACCCGGACTGGGGACACCGGGGAGCTGTTTTTT. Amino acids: CASSTRTGDTGELFF.

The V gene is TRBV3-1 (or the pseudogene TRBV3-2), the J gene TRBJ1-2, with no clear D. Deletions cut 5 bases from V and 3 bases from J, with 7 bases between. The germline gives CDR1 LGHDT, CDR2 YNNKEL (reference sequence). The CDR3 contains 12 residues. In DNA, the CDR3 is TGTGCCAGCAGCTTCAGAGACTATGGCTACACCTTC. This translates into CASSFRDYGYTF.

The CDR3 loop reads CASSTHSGANVLTF. The CDR3 DNA sequence: TGTGCCAGCAGCACTCACTCTGGGGCCAACGTCCTGACTTTC. The chain employs TRBV7-3 and TRBJ2-6; D ambiguous. Germline lookup yields CDR1 SGHTA and CDR2 FQGTGA. Trimming shortened V by 5 bases and J by 0 bases, and 5 bases separated the two germline ends. The CDR3 consists of 14 residues.